Shown below are 23 T cell receptor beta chains from a single sample sequenced in a study of chemoradiotherapy in HPV16-positive cancers. Here immunoSEQ multiplex PCR was the method, and the copy in TCRdb shows in-frame clones only, minus some. The sample lists over 35,000 clones; around 82% were seen once. The sample in question was blood, obtained from a patient who underwent chemoradiotherapy. The origin of the receptors is a human donor with HPV-associated anogenital cancer.

The chain carries TRBV11-2 and TRBJ2-5, with TRBD2 as a possible D gene (5 bases). The CDR3 sequence is 15 residues long. Germline CDR1 reads SGHAT; CDR2 reads FQNNGV. Trimming stripped 2 bases from V and 5 bases from J, with 15 bases between. CDR3 bases: TGTGCCAGCAGCTTACTTCGACAAAGAGGGGAGACCCAGTACTTC. The encoded protein is CASSLLRQRGETQYF. Supplemented by reference TRBV11-2 and TRBJ2-5, the full variable domain reads EAGVAQSPRYKIIEKRQSVAFWCNPISGHATLYWYQQILGQGPKLLIQFQNNGVVDDSQLPKDRFSAERLKGVDSTLKIQPAKLEDSAVYLCASSLLRQRGETQYFGPGTRLLVL.

The rearrangement uses TRBV5-1 and TRBJ2-7; TRBD1 matches at 12 bases. V dropped 0 bases and J dropped 13; count of bases not matched to a gene: 2. CDR1 and CDR2 from the germline V gene are SGHRS and YFSETQ. CDR3 size: 12 residues. CDR3 bases: TGCGCCAGCAGCTTGGGGGACAGGGGGCTTTACTTC. Encoded protein: CASSLGDRGLYF.

The chain is built from TRBV9 and TRBJ1-3; possible D gene TRBD1, 5 bases. Germline CDR1 SGDLS, CDR2 YYNGEE. CDR3 length: 16 amino acids. The germline V and J ends were trimmed by 4 bases and 8 bases, with 22 bases remaining between them. The CDR3 coding sequence is TGTGCCAGCAGCAGAGGGGTCGACCTAAGGCGGGACACCATATATTTT. It yields the protein CASSRGVDLRRDTIYF. The full variable domain, rest sourced from reference TRBV9 and TRBJ1-3, is DSGVTQTPKHLITATGQRVTLRCSPRSGDLSVYWYQQSLDQGLQFLIQYYNGEERAKGNILERFSAQQFPDLHSELNLSSLELGDSALYFCASSRGVDLRRDTIYFGEGSWLTVV.

The chain carries TRBV6-5 and TRBJ1-1, with 9 bases matching TRBD1. Trimming at V came to 5 bases and at J to 0 bases, leaving 1 base not matched to a gene. Germline values: CDR1 MNHEY, CDR2 SVGAGI. This CDR3 is 14 amino acids long. CDR3 region: CASSRTGVNTEAFF. For the CDR3, the DNA is TGTGCCAGCAGTCGGACAGGGGTGAACACTGAAGCTTTCTTT.

Only a few counts were recorded for this clone. The V call is TRBV14, the J call TRBJ2-7; perhaps TRBD1 as D (5 bases). V dropped 0 bases and J dropped 5 bases, with 14 bases sitting between them. CDR3 length: 15 residues. Germline CDR1 SGHDN, CDR2 FVKESK. The CDR3 reads CASSQDWARAHEQYF. CDR3 nucleotide sequence: TGTGCCAGCAGCCAAGATTGGGCCAGGGCCCACGAGCAGTACTTC.

The V gene is TRBV5-6, the J gene TRBJ2-3, with a weak D call TRBD2 (6 bases). The germline gives CDR1 SGHDT, CDR2 YYEEEE. This CDR3 comprises 19 residues. V lost 4 bases, J lost 0 bases, and 24 bases lay in between. CDR3 bases: TGTGCCAGCAGCCCTCCCGGGACTCTATATCCTTCTAGCACAGATACGCAGTATTTT. Translation: CASSPPGTLYPSSTDTQYF. The entire variable domain, with the rest obtained from reference TRBV5-6 and TRBJ2-3, is as follows: DAGVTQSPTHLIKTRGQQVTLRCSPKSGHDTVSWYQQALGQGPQFIFQYYEEEERQRGNFPDRFSGHQFPNYSSELNVNALLLGDSALYLCASSPPGTLYPSSTDTQYFGPGTRLTVL.

The chain is built from TRBV7-3 and TRBJ2-3; possibly TRBD1 for D (5 bases). V shed 5 bases and J shed 1 base, with 16 bases lying between them. From germline, CDR1 is SGHTA and CDR2 FQGTGA. There are 16 residues in the CDR3. The CDR3: CASSPGASPGTDTQYF. DNA for the CDR3: TGTGCCAGCAGCCCTGGGGCTTCACCCGGCACAGATACGCAGTATTTT.

This clone is medium-sized by share. The V and J genes are TRBV10-2 and TRBJ2-7, with 8 bases matching TRBD1. Germline CDR1 reads WSHSY; CDR2 reads SAAADI. The CDR3 has 15 amino acids. The V gene end was trimmed by 7 bases and the J gene end by 0 bases; junction bases not matched to a gene: 8. In nucleotides, the CDR3 is TGCGCCAGCACCGCCGGGACAGGCAACTCCTACGAGCAGTACTTC. As protein: CASTAGTGNSYEQYF.

CDR3 loop: CASSLQGSYEQYF. Here the CDR3 DNA reads TGCGCCAGCAGCTTACAGGGATCCTACGAGCAGTACTTC. The chain is built from TRBV5-1 and TRBJ2-7; tentative D call: TRBD1 (6 bases). Trimming pared 2 bases from V and 1 base from J, leaving 7 bases between. The CDR3 loop spans 13 amino acids. Looked up from germline, CDR1 is SGHRS and CDR2 is YFSETQ.

The chain recombines TRBV28 with TRBJ1-1; 8 positions agree with TRBD1. CDR3 length equals 16 residues. J was trimmed by 0 bases and V by 5 bases; bases with no gene match: 8. Per germline, CDR1 MDHEN and CDR2 SYDVKM. The CDR3 loop is CASSLRTGIVNTEAFF. The CDR3 coding sequence is TGTGCCAGCAGTCTCCGGACAGGGATAGTGAACACTGAAGCTTTCTTT.

This chain links TRBV6-5 with TRBJ1-6; D is perhaps TRBD1 (6 bases). The length of the CDR3 is 16 residues. The germline V gene has CDR1 MNHEY and CDR2 SVGAGI. V shed 0 bases and J shed 11 bases, with 17 bases lying between them. CDR3 amino acids: CASSYSGGRLVAPLHF. The CDR3 region has the DNA TGTGCCAGCAGTTACTCGGGGGGCAGGCTCGTGGCACCCCTCCACTTT.

The chain uses TRBV28 and TRBJ2-2; TRBD1 matches 10 bases. V gave up 5 bases and J gave up 6 bases; unmatched junction bases: 6. CDR3 size: 15 residues. From germline, CDR1 is MDHEN and CDR2 SYDVKM. Here the CDR3 DNA reads TGTGCCAGCAGTCTCCGGGACAGGGGAGCCGGGGAGCTGTTTTTT. Translating it yields CASSLRDRGAGELFF.

The J gene is TRBJ1-5, the V gene TRBV5-5; D not resolved. This CDR3 is built from 12 residues. Trimming removed 2 bases from V and 9 bases from J, with 9 bases in between. The germline CDR1 and CDR2 sequences are SGHKS and YYEKEE (reference sequence). The CDR3 sequence: CASSLPDWPQHF. The CDR3 DNA follows: TGTGCCAGCAGCTTACCTGACTGGCCCCAGCATTTT.

The chain links TRBV7-8 to TRBJ1-3; TRBD1 might be the D (5 bases). V shed 5 bases and J shed 2 bases, with 16 bases lying between them. This CDR3 is 16 amino acids long. Germline CDR1 is SGHVS and CDR2 is FQNEAQ. CDR3 DNA: TGTGCCAGCAGCGCGGGGGGGGGTCGAGCTGGAAACACCATATATTTT. The encoded protein is CASSAGGGRAGNTIYF.

The gene calls are TRBV5-4 and TRBJ2-1; possibly TRBD2 for D (6 bases). The length of the CDR3 is 15 residues. Germline V CDR1 and CDR2: SGHNT, YYREEE (reference sequence). With 2 bases removed from V and 0 bases from J, the gap between germline ends came to 9 bases. The CDR3 nucleotides read TGTGCCAGCAGCTTCGGGACTCTCTCCTACAATGAGCAGTTCTTC. Its protein is CASSFGTLSYNEQFF.

The chain uses TRBV7-9 and TRBJ1-6, with 8 nucleotides matching TRBD1. Unmatched junction bases numbered 1, after V lost 2 bases and J lost 7 bases. Germline loops: CDR1 SEHNR, CDR2 FQNEAQ (reference sequence). The CDR3 covers 14 residues. CDR3 residues: CASSLQGANSPLHF. In nucleotides, the CDR3 is TGTGCCAGCAGCTTACAGGGGGCGAATTCACCCCTCCACTTT.

This chain uses TRBV18 with TRBJ2-2; no reliable D call. The CDR3 is made up of 13 amino acids. Trimming took off 3 bases at V and 0 bases at J, with 2 bases between the two ends. Germline V lookup: CDR1 KGHSH, CDR2 LQKENI. The chain's CDR3 is CASSPSNTGELFF. The CDR3 DNA sequence: TGTGCCAGCTCACCGTCGAACACCGGGGAGCTGTTTTTT.

J is TRBJ1-6 and V is TRBV5-1; D remains unclear. Germline CDR1 SGHRS, CDR2 YFSETQ. The CDR3 is 14 residues long. With 4 bases removed from V and 0 bases from J, the gap between germline ends came to 5 bases. The CDR3 reads CASSGSSYNSPLHF. The CDR3 coding sequence is TGCGCCAGCAGCGGGAGCTCCTATAATTCACCCCTCCACTTT.

The chain carries TRBV7-9 and TRBJ2-5; unclear D gene. The CDR3 contains 12 residues. Germline assignment: CDR1 SEHNR and CDR2 FQNEAQ (reference sequence). The germline V and J ends were trimmed by 1 base and 5 bases, with 5 bases remaining between them. The DNA for the CDR3 is TGTGCCAGCAGCTTAGATGGGGAGACCCAGTACTTC. Translated, it gives CASSLDGETQYF.

The J gene is TRBJ1-3, the V gene TRBV11-2; a weak D match, TRBD1 (6 bases). This CDR3 has 15 amino acids. Germline assignment: CDR1 SGHAT and CDR2 FQNNGV. V dropped 1 base and J dropped 4 bases, with 11 bases sitting between them. The CDR3 is CASSLGGGQGNTIYF. As DNA, the CDR3 is TGTGCCAGCAGCTTAGGGGGGGGACAAGGAAACACCATATATTTT.

The chain carries TRBV11-3 and TRBJ1-2; 8 bases are a match to TRBD1. The CDR3 runs 13 residues. The V and J ends lost 3 bases and 8 bases, in that order; junction bases with no gene match: 5. Germline assignment: CDR1 SGHNT and CDR2 YENEEA. CDR3 nucleotides: TGTGCCAGCAGCTTGGGGACAGGACGCGGCTACACCTTC. This codes for CASSLGTGRGYTF.

V is TRBV2 and J is TRBJ2-7, with 13 bases lining up with TRBD2. This CDR3 spans 14 amino acids. CDR1 is SNHLY and CDR2 is FYNNEI in the germline V gene. V gave up 3 bases and J gave up 4 bases; unmatched junction bases: 0. The CDR3 sequence: CASSEGLAGYEQYF. CDR3 DNA: TGTGCCAGCAGTGAGGGACTAGCGGGATACGAGCAGTACTTC.

In this sample, this clone turned up once. The V and J genes are TRBV5-1 and TRBJ1-3; D possibly corresponds to TRBD1 (5 bases). Looked up from germline, CDR1 is SGHRS and CDR2 is YFSETQ. Trimming left V 1 base short and J 2 bases short, with 16 bases between. There are 17 residues in the CDR3. The CDR3 bases are TGCGCCAGCAGCTTGTCATTCCAGGGCGTTCCTGGAAACACCATATATTTT. Translated: CASSLSFQGVPGNTIYF.